This TCR beta chain was identified in a study of T cells expressing NK-cell markers (dated by TCRdb to about 2020). Background on the whole study: In sorted CD3+CD56+NKG2C+, CD3+CD56+NKG2C- and CD3+CD56-NKG2C+ T-cell subsets from several donors, TCR beta-chain repertoires were profiled. Among the eight sequenced donors, seven were HCMV-seropositive and one was HCMV-seronegative. Randomly selected healthy volunteers, three men and five women, were used as the eight sequenced donors. Libraries were sequenced as 2 x 150 bp reads on Illumina HiSeq 2000/2500, MiSeq or NextSeq.

To determine HCMV serostatus, a commercial ELISA kit was used to detect HCMV-specific IgG in serum. Peripheral blood mononuclear cells were isolated from blood by Ficoll density gradient centrifugation. As encoded in the germline V gene, CDR1 is SGHRS while CDR2 is YFSETQ. The CDR3 goes from the cysteine to the phenylalanine over 15 residues. The DNA is unrecorded. The instrument given in TCRdb is Illumina HiSeq 2000. 5'RACE template switching, by which a universal primer site and unique molecular identifiers were added, was used to make TCR beta cDNA libraries. cDNA synthesis was primed from the TCR beta constant segment, followed by two successive PCR amplification steps. On the authors' methods: Reads were demultiplexed and grouped by UMI with MIGEC, and clonotypes were assembled and quantified with MiTCR. To exclude erroneous sequences, only TCR cDNA sequences supported by at least two reads were retained. The tcR package was used for downstream repertoire analysis, and clonotypes were matched between fractions using CDR3 nucleotide sequence together with V segment. VDJmatch was used to annotate antigen specificity against VDJdb, with one amino acid substitution in CDR3 permitted. Following TCRdb reprocessing, every CDR3 protein sequence forms one entry, and DNA is not provided. The V and J calls were determined by TCRdb, not by the authors. This sample's clone table shows around 550,000 distinct CDR3 sequences. Under 4.5% of the sample lies in the top ten.

In the case of this clonotype: Its antigen specificity is not known.

Summary of the overall study and its limitations: Those dominant clonotypes were again the most abundant among CD3+CD56-NKG2C+ cells in several donors, at about 25-65%. For several donors, the dominant CD3+CD56+NKG2C+ clonotypes were among the top 10 CD8+ clonotypes and accounted for about 1.0-7.5% of CD8+ T cells. Whether the expanded NKG2C-expressing T cell clones were specific for HCMV antigens remained unclear.

The sequencing sample was made of blood T cells: a sorted CD56 or NKG2C T cell subset, CD4+ or CD8+ T cells, or bulk PBMC T cells (not recorded which). The TCR was taken from a young man in good health. Donor details come from another sample of the same person, matched by shared clones. The chain is made from TRBV5-1 and TRBJ2-5; TCRdb's D gene call, TRBD2, goes unchecked for lack of DNA. The CDR3 region: CASSPLAGSQETQYF.